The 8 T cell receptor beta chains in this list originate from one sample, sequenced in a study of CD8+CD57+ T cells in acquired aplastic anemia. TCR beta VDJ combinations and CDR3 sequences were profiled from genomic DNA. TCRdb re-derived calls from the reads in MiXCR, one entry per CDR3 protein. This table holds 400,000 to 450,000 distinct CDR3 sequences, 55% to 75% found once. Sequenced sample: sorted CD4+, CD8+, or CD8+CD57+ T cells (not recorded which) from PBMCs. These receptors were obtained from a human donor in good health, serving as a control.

The CDR3, as DNA: TGTGCCAGTAGTATAGATCATAGCAGGGGTATCGAAAAACTGTTTTTT. Translated: CASSIDHSRGIEKLFF. The rearrangement links TRBV19 to TRBJ1-4, with D perhaps matching TRBD1 (6 bases). This CDR3 has 16 amino acids. V was cut by 0 bases and J by 8 bases, with 16 bases left in between. Per germline, CDR1 LNHDA and CDR2 SQIVND (reference sequence).

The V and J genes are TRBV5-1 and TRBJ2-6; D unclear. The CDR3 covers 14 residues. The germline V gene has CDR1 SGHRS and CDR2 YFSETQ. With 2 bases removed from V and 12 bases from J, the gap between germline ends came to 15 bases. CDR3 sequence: CASSLAPQETVLTF. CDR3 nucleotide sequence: TGCGCCAGCAGCTTAGCCCCGCAAGAGACCGTCCTGACTTTC.

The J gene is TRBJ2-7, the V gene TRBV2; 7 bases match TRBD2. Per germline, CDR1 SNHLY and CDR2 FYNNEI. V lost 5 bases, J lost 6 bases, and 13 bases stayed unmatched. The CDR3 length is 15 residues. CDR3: CASSRRGMGRGEQYF. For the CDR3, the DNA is TGTGCCAGCAGTAGGCGGGGGATGGGGCGCGGCGAGCAGTACTTC.

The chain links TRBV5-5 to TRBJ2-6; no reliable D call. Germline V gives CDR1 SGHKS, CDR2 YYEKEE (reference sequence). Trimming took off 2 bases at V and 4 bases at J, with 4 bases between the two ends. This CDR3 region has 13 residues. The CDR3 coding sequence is TGTGCCAGCAGCTTAGTCGGGGCCAACGTCCTGACTTTC. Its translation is CASSLVGANVLTF. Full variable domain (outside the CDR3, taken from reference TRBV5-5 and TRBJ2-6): DAGVTQSPTHLIKTRGQQVTLRCSPISGHKSVSWYQQVLGQGPQFIFQYYEKEERGRGNFPDRFSARQFPNYSSELNVNALLLGDSALYLCASSLVGANVLTFGAGSRLTVL.

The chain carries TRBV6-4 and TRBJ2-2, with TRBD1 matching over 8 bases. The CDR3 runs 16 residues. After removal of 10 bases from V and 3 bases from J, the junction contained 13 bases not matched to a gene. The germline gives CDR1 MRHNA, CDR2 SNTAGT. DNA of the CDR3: TGTGCCATCAGGTTGGAGGCAGGGGGCTACACCGGGGAGCTGTTTTTT. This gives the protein CAIRLEAGGYTGELFF.

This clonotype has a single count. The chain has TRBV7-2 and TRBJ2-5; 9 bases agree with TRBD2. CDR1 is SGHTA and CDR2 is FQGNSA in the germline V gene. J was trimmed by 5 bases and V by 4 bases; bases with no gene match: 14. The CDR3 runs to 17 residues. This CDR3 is CASSSPGPGGGAETQYF. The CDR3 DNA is TGTGCCAGCAGCTCCCCTGGCCCAGGCGGGGGGGCTGAGACCCAGTACTTC.

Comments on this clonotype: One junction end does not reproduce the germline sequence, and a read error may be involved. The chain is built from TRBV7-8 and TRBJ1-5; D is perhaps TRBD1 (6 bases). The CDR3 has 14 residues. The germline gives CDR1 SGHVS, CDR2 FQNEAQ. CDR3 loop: CASSSSGGARTYDF. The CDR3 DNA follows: TGTGCCAGCAGCTCTAGCGGGGGGGCTCGAACCTACGATTTT.

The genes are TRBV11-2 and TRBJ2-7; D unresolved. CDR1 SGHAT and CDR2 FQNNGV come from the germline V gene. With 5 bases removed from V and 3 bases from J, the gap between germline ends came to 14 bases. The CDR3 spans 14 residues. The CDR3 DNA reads TGTGCCAGCAGCGTGGCGGTCCGAGTCTACGAGCAGTACTTC. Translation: CASSVAVRVYEQYF.